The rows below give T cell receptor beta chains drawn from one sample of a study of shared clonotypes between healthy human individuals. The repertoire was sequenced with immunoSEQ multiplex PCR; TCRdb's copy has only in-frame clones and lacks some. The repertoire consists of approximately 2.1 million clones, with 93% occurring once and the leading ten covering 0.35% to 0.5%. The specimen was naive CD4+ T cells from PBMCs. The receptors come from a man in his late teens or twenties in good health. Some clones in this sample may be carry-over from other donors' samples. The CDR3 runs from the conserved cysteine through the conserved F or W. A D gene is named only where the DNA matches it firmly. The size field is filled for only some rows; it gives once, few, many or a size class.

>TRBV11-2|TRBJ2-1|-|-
TGTGCCAGCAGCTCCTCCCTGGTCGGCAATGAGCAGTTCTTC
CASSSSLVGNEQFF
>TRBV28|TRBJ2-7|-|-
TGTGCCACCTCGAGTCGGACCTACGAGCAGTACTTC
CATSSRTYEQYF
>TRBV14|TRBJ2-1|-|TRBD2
TGTGCCAGCAGCCCGTGGCTAGCGGGCCACAATGAGCAGTTCTTC
CASSPWLAGHNEQFF
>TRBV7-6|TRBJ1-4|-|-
TGTGCCAGCAGCTTAGAGGGGGGCTTTAATGAAAAACTGTTTTTT
CASSLEGGFNEKLFF
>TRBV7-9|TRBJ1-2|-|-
TGTGCCAGCAGCTATGTGACGGACAACTATGGCTACACCTTC
CASSYVTDNYGYTF
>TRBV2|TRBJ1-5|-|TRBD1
TGTGCCAGCAGTGGAGAGACAGGGGCGGGTCAGCCCCAGCATTTT
CASSGETGAGQPQHF
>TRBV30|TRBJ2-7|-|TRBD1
TGTGCCTGGAGTCGGGACAGCGCGGTTTACGAGCAGTACTTC
CAWSRDSAVYEQYF
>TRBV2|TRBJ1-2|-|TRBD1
TGTGCCAGCGTACAGGGGGCCTATGGCTACACCTTC
CASVQGAYGYTF
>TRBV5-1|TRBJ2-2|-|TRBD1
TGCGCCAGCAGCGGAGGACAGGGGCGGACCGGGGAGCTGTTTTTT
CASSGGQGRTGELFF
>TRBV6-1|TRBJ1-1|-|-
TGTGCCAGCACCGAGGGGGGGCGGAGAAGCACTGAAGCTTTCTTT
CASTEGGRRSTEAFF
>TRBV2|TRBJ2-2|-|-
TGTGCCAGTTCTCCGGGCACCGGGGAGCTGTTTTTT
CASSPGTGELFF
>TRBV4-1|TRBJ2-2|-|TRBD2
TGCGCCAGCAGCCAACAGACTAGCGGGCCGACCGGGGAGCTGTTTTTT
CASSQQTSGPTGELFF
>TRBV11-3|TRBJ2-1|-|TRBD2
TGTGCCAGCAGCCCGACTAGCGGGAGGTTCCATGAGCAGTTCTTC
CASSPTSGRFHEQFF
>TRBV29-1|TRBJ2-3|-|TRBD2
TGCAGCGTGGCGGGAGCCACAGATACGCAGTATTTT
CSVAGATDTQYF
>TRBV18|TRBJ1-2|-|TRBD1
TGTGCCAGCTCACCCCCCAGGGGGGACTATGGCTACACCTTC
CASSPPRGDYGYTF
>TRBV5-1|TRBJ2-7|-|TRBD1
TGCGCCAGCAGCTTGGCAGGGGGCGAGAACGGCCCCTACTTC
CASSLAGGENGPYF
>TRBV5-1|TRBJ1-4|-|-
TGCGCCAGCAGCTTGGGAGTAAATGAAAAACTGTTTTTT
CASSLGVNEKLFF
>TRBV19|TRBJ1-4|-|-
TGTGCCAGTAGTAAGAATCCAACTAATGAAAAACTGTTTTTT
CASSKNPTNEKLFF
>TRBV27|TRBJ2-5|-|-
TGTGCCAGCAGTTTATCGTACCAAGAGACCCAGTACTTC
CASSLSYQETQYF
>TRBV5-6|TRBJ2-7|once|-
TGTGCCAGCTCTAAGGGGCGGTTCTACGAGCAGTACTTC
CASSKGRFYEQYF
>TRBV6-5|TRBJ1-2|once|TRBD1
TGTGCCAGCAGTTACACTGGACAGGGGGGTGGCTACACCTTC
CASSYTGQGGGYTF
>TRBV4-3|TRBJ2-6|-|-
TGCGCCAGCAGCCAAGGGGCGCGGAGCTCTGGGGCCAACGTCCTGACTTTC
CASSQGARSSGANVLTF
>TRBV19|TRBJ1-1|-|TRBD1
TGTGCCAGTAGGACAGGGGTCCTCATGAACACTGAAGCTTTCTTT
CASRTGVLMNTEAFF
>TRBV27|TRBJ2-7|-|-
TGTGCCAGCAGTTTCTTCGGACAGTCAGCCAGCGCCGAGCAGTACTTC
CASSFFGQSASAEQYF
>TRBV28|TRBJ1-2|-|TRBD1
TGTGCCAGCAGTTCCGGGACAGGGGGAGCCTATGGCTACACCTTC
CASSSGTGGAYGYTF
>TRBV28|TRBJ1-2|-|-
TGTGCCAGCAGTTTGGATACAGGGAATAGGGGCTACACCTTC
CASSLDTGNRGYTF
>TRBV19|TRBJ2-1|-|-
TGTGCCAGTAGTATAGGTGCGGCTTCCAGCTCCTACAATGAGCAGTTCTTC
CASSIGAASSSYNEQFF
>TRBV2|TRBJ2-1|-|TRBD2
TGTGCCAGCAGGGGACTAGCCTTGTACAATGAGCAGTTCTTC
CASRGLALYNEQFF
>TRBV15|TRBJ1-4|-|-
TGTGCCACCAGCAGAGGGACGGTTGCAACTAATGAAAAACTGTTTTTT
CATSRGTVATNEKLFF
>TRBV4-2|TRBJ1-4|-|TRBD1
TGTGCCAGCAGCCGAATTGGACAGGGGGGAGGTGAAAAACTGTTTTTT
CASSRIGQGGGEKLFF
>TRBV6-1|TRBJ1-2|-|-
TGTGCCAGCAGTGGGCCTAACAGTGCCTTTATCTATGGCTACACCTTC
CASSGPNSAFIYGYTF
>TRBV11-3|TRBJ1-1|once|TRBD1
TGTGCCAGCAGCACCGGACAGGCCACTGAAGCTTTCTTT
CASSTGQATEAFF
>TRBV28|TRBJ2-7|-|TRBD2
TGTGCCAGCAGTTTAGCGGGAGGGAAGTACGAGCAGTACTTC
CASSLAGGKYEQYF
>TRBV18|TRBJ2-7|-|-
TGTGCCAGCTCACCACTTCCAACCTACGAGCAGTACTTC
CASSPLPTYEQYF
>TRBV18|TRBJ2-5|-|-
TGTGCCAGCTCACCAGTGGCAGCCAAAAGGGAGACCCAGTACTTC
CASSPVAAKRETQYF
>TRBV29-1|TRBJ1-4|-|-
TGCAGCGTTGAAGATCCACGGGAGGGTGAAAAACTGTTTTTT
CSVEDPREGEKLFF
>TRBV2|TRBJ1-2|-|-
TGTGCCAGCAGTGTAGAATCCTATGGCTACACCTTC
CASSVESYGYTF
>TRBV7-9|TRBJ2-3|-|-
TGTGCCGGTGCCGAATCTAGCACAGATACGCAGTATTTT
CAGAESSTDTQYF
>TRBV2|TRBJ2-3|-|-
TGTGCCAGCGGGGTACAGAGCACAGATACGCAGTATTTT
CASGVQSTDTQYF
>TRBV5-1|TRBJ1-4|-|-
TGCGCCAGCAGTTTCGGGGGTCGGGAAAAACTGTTTTTT
CASSFGGREKLFF
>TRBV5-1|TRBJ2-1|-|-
TGCGCCAGCAGCTTCGAGGCGGGCAGGGTTAATGAGCAGTTCTTC
CASSFEAGRVNEQFF
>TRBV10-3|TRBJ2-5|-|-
TGTGCCATCAGTGAAATGGAAGGGAGAGAGACCCAGTACTTC
CAISEMEGRETQYF
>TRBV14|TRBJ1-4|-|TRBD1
TGTGCCAGCAGCTTCGACAGGGTTGAGGAAAAACTGTTTTTT
CASSFDRVEEKLFF
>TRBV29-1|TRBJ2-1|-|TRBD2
TGCAGCGTTGACGTAGCGGGAGAGGGTTATGAGCAGTTCTTC
CSVDVAGEGYEQFF
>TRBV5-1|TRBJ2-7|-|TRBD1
TGCGCCAGCAGCTCAAGGACAGGGGGCACGCGGGAGCAGTACTTC
CASSSRTGGTREQYF
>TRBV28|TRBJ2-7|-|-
TGTGCCAGCAGTTCGTACAGGGACACCATCTCCTACGAGCAGTACTTC
CASSSYRDTISYEQYF